This T cell receptor (beta chain) came from a study of radiotherapy plus CTLA-4 blockade in lung cancer. This clone appeared many times. Its antigen remains unidentified. Profiling relied on immunoSEQ multiplex PCR, and the TCRdb table lists in-frame clones only, not all of them. The table has some 41,000 clones, roughly two thirds seen once. Trimming cost V 6 bases and J 5 bases, with 10 bases left between them. The length of the CDR3 is 12 residues. The V gene's germline CDR1 is MNHEY and CDR2 SVGAGI. Study outcomes and limitations: The authors reported that early blood T cell clone dynamics, with interferon-beta, best predicted response. Clones of tumor-derived TCRs expanded in blood after radiotherapy plus ipilimumab.

The receptor's source is a human donor with non-small cell lung cancer who had a partial response to radiotherapy plus ipilimumab. The chain recombines TRBV6-5 with TRBJ1-1; D is unresolved. Sequenced material: peripheral blood, taken from a patient treated with radiotherapy plus ipilimumab. The CDR3 bases are TGTGCCAGCAGCCCAACACAAACTGAAGCTTTCTTT. Protein product: CASSPTQTEAFF.